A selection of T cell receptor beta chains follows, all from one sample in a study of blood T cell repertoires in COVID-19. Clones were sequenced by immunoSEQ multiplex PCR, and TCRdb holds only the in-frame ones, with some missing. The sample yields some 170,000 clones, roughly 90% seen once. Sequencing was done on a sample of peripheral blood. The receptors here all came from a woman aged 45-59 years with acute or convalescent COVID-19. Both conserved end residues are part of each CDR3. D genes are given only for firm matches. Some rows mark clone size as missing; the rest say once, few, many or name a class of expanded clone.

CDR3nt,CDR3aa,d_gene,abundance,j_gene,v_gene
TGTGCCACCAGTGATCGGACAGGGCTTGGATATGGCTACACCTTC,CATSDRTGLGYGYTF,TRBD1,once,TRBJ1-2,TRBV24-1
TGTGCCAGCAGCCCAGGTGCGGGGGCCTACGAGCAGTACTTC,CASSPGAGAYEQYF,TRBD2,NA,TRBJ2-7,TRBV7-3
TGTGCCAGCAGCTTACGGCGGGGGACGAACACCGGGGAGCTGTTTTTT,CASSLRRGTNTGELFF,TRBD2,NA,TRBJ2-2,TRBV7-9
TGTGCCAGCAGCCAACAGGGGTGGCATGGCTACACCTTC,CASSQQGWHGYTF,NA,NA,TRBJ1-2,TRBV3-1/TRBV3-2
TGTGCCAGTAGTATCCCGAGACAGGGTTCCCTTAACTATGGCTACACCTTC,CASSIPRQGSLNYGYTF,TRBD1,NA,TRBJ1-2,TRBV19
TGTGCCAGCTCACCTCTACAGGGGGCGTACACTGAAGCTTTCTTT,CASSPLQGAYTEAFF,TRBD1,NA,TRBJ1-1,TRBV18
TGCGCCAGCACCAACGCCGGGACAGATTACGATGGCTACACCTTC,CASTNAGTDYDGYTF,TRBD1,NA,TRBJ1-2,TRBV5-1
TGTGCCAGCACCGGACTAGCGGGGAACTACGAGCAGTACTTC,CASTGLAGNYEQYF,TRBD2,NA,TRBJ2-7,TRBV7-9
TGTGCCAGCAGCTTAGGTCTAGCGGGAATCTACGAGCAGTACTTC,CASSLGLAGIYEQYF,TRBD2,NA,TRBJ2-7,TRBV7-9
TGCGCCAGCAGCCAAGATTTGGCGGGGGTCTCTGGAAACACCATATATTTT,CASSQDLAGVSGNTIYF,NA,NA,TRBJ1-3,TRBV4-3
TGTGCCAGCTCTGTGAGGCAGTTGGAGACCCAGTACTTC,CASSVRQLETQYF,NA,NA,TRBJ2-5,TRBV18
TGTGCCAGCAGTTACTCTCTTGGCAGCTATGGCTACACCTTC,CASSYSLGSYGYTF,NA,once,TRBJ1-2,TRBV6-5
TGTGCCTGGATAGCGGGGGGGCCTACCGGGGAGCTGTTTTTT,CAWIAGGPTGELFF,TRBD2,NA,TRBJ2-2,TRBV30
TGTGCCAGCAGCATAAAGGGGGCTAGCAATCAGCCCCAGCATTTT,CASSIKGASNQPQHF,NA,NA,TRBJ1-5,TRBV21-1
TGTGCCAGCAGTTATTTCTCCGGGACAGGGACGCAGCCCCAGCATTTT,CASSYFSGTGTQPQHF,TRBD1,NA,TRBJ1-5,TRBV6-2/TRBV6-3
TGTGCCAGCAGCCAAGATGAATCTAGCGGGTACGAGCAGTACTTC,CASSQDESSGYEQYF,TRBD2,NA,TRBJ2-7,TRBV3-1/TRBV3-2
TGTGCCAGCAGCCCGGACAGGGGTTTGTTAGAGACCCAGTACTTC,CASSPDRGLLETQYF,TRBD1,NA,TRBJ2-5,TRBV5-6
TGTGCCAGCAGCGTAGTTGGGGACAGGGGCGAGACCCAGTACTTC,CASSVVGDRGETQYF,TRBD1,NA,TRBJ2-5,TRBV9
TGTGCCAGCTCAGTTGGGACAGGGAGCCACGAGCAGTACTTC,CASSVGTGSHEQYF,TRBD1,NA,TRBJ2-7,TRBV18
TGTGCCTGGATGCGTGGAAACACCATATATTTT,CAWMRGNTIYF,NA,NA,TRBJ1-3,TRBV30
TGTGCCAGCAGCCAAAAAGCCCCCTACGAGCAGTACTTC,CASSQKAPYEQYF,NA,NA,TRBJ2-7,TRBV5-4
TGCAGCGTTCAGGGGGCGCGGGGCACCGGGGAGCTGTTTTTT,CSVQGARGTGELFF,TRBD1,NA,TRBJ2-2,TRBV29-1
TGCGCCAGCAGCTTGGCCGGGACAGCCTCCTACGAGCAGTACTTC,CASSLAGTASYEQYF,TRBD1,NA,TRBJ2-7,TRBV5-1
TGTGCCAGCAGTCCTGTCCGGAGGACCGGGGAGCTGTTTTTT,CASSPVRRTGELFF,NA,NA,TRBJ2-2,TRBV6-5
TGTGCCAGCAGCCCAGCGGGGGGTCGGAACACCGGGGAGCTGTTTTTT,CASSPAGGRNTGELFF,TRBD2,NA,TRBJ2-2,TRBV13
TGCGCCAGCAGCCCCGGACAGGACTACGAGCAGTACTTC,CASSPGQDYEQYF,TRBD1,once,TRBJ2-7,TRBV5-1
TGTGCCAGCAGCCAAGTCCCGACAGGTGGGTTTGAAGCTTTCTTT,CASSQVPTGGFEAFF,NA,few,TRBJ1-1,TRBV14
TGCGCCAGCAGCTTGGAAGGGGGTGAAAAACTGTTTTTT,CASSLEGGEKLFF,NA,NA,TRBJ1-4,TRBV5-1
TGTGCCAGTAGTATAGAGCCTCACTACACCGGGGAGCTGTTTTTT,CASSIEPHYTGELFF,NA,NA,TRBJ2-2,TRBV19
TGTGCCATCAGGACACTGACAAGGTCGGGCTACACCTTC,CAIRTLTRSGYTF,NA,NA,TRBJ1-2,TRBV10-3
TGTGCCAGCAGCTTAGCCGGACTAGCAGATACGCAGTATTTT,CASSLAGLADTQYF,TRBD2,NA,TRBJ2-3,TRBV7-2
TGCGCCAGCAGCCAGGGTGGAACTGAAGCTTTCTTT,CASSQGGTEAFF,NA,NA,TRBJ1-1,TRBV10-2
TGTGCCAGTAGTACCCGGGGACTAGTCCACGAGCAGTACTTC,CASSTRGLVHEQYF,TRBD2,NA,TRBJ2-7,TRBV19
TGTGCCAGCAGCAGCTTGGAACAAGGGAGAACTGAAGCTTTCTTT,CASSSLEQGRTEAFF,NA,NA,TRBJ1-1,TRBV5-6
TGTGCCAGTAGTATTGAGCTACAAGAGACCCAGTACTTC,CASSIELQETQYF,NA,NA,TRBJ2-5,TRBV19
TGTGCCACCGCAATTCAGGGGCAAGAGACCCAGTACTTC,CATAIQGQETQYF,NA,NA,TRBJ2-5,TRBV15
TGTGCCACCAGTGATCCCGGGGGGGGCAAATACAATGAGCAGTTCTTC,CATSDPGGGKYNEQFF,TRBD2,NA,TRBJ2-1,TRBV24-1
TGTGCCTGGAACTTGCGGGGGCTCTACGATACGCAGTATTTT,CAWNLRGLYDTQYF,NA,NA,TRBJ2-3,TRBV30
TGTGCCACCCTAGCGGGAGGTTACGAGCAGTACTTC,CATLAGGYEQYF,TRBD2,NA,TRBJ2-7,TRBV10-3
TGTGCCAGTAACCTTCTAGCGGGAGTAACCGGGGAGCTGTTTTTT,CASNLLAGVTGELFF,TRBD2,NA,TRBJ2-2,TRBV19
TGTGCCAGCTCACCACCGAACGTACAGGCGAACACCGGGGAGCTGTTTTTT,CASSPPNVQANTGELFF,NA,NA,TRBJ2-2,TRBV18
TGCGCCAGCAGCTTGGGTCGGGACAGGGGGCATGGCTACACCTTC,CASSLGRDRGHGYTF,TRBD1,NA,TRBJ1-2,TRBV5-1
TGTGCCAGCAGCACCTTCAGTGGCACCGGGGAGCTGTTTTTT,CASSTFSGTGELFF,NA,NA,TRBJ2-2,TRBV6-5
TGCAGCGGACAGGGGGTAGGAGGCTACACCTTC,CSGQGVGGYTF,TRBD1,NA,TRBJ1-2,TRBV29-1
TGTGCCAGCAGCTTAGGCACTAGCGGGAGAGGCAATGAGCAGTTCTTC,CASSLGTSGRGNEQFF,TRBD2,many,TRBJ2-1,TRBV11-2
TGTGCCAGCAGCCTACGGAGGCCCCGGAACACCGGGGAGCTGTTTTTT,CASSLRRPRNTGELFF,NA,few,TRBJ2-2,TRBV27
TGTGCCAGCAGCTCTCGGACTAGCGGCGGGCAAGATACGCAGTATTTT,CASSSRTSGGQDTQYF,TRBD2,NA,TRBJ2-3,TRBV7-9
TGTGCCAGCAGTTTACAGTCAGTTCGGTATGGCTACACCTTC,CASSLQSVRYGYTF,NA,NA,TRBJ1-2,TRBV2
TGTGCCAGCAGCGTAGTGGGTAGCGGGGGTCCCACAGATACGCAGTATTTT,CASSVVGSGGPTDTQYF,TRBD2,NA,TRBJ2-3,TRBV9
TGCGCCAGCAGCCGCGGACAGGGGAATGAAAAACTGTTTTTT,CASSRGQGNEKLFF,TRBD1,NA,TRBJ1-4,TRBV5-1
TGTGCCAGCAATTTGGCCTTCACTGAAGCTTTCTTT,CASNLAFTEAFF,NA,NA,TRBJ1-1,TRBV6-5
TGTGCCAGCAGCTTGGCCCGGGACTTGACTTATGGCTACACCTTC,CASSLARDLTYGYTF,NA,NA,TRBJ1-2,TRBV5-4
TGTGCCAGCAGGTCCGGGACAGGGGAACACCAGCCCCAGCATTTT,CASRSGTGEHQPQHF,TRBD1,NA,TRBJ1-5,TRBV6-1
TGTGCCACCAGTGACCCCGGGACCTCAGGGGATGAGCAGTTCTTC,CATSDPGTSGDEQFF,NA,NA,TRBJ2-1,TRBV24-1